This section outlines one TCR beta chain sequence together with its context. The data belong to a study of shared clonotypes between healthy human individuals. Germline CDR1 reads LGHNA; CDR2 reads YNFKEQ. CDR3 length equals 14 residues. Trimming took off 4 bases at V and 2 bases at J, with 12 bases between the two ends. Sequencing was performed with immunoSEQ multiplex PCR; in TCRdb, only in-frame clones are kept and a portion is missing. Counted here are about 470,000 clones, about 76% occurring once; the ten biggest clones make up roughly 13%. The rearrangement uses TRBV4-2 and TRBJ2-7, with D possibly being TRBD1 (6 bases). Sequenced input: PBMCs. This receptor was identified in a woman aged 40 to 50 in good health. Some clones in this sample may be carry-over from other donors' samples. The CDR3 sequence: CASSRDGTTYEQYF. CDR3 bases: TGTGCCAGCAGCCGGGACGGGACAACCTACGAGCAGTACTTC.